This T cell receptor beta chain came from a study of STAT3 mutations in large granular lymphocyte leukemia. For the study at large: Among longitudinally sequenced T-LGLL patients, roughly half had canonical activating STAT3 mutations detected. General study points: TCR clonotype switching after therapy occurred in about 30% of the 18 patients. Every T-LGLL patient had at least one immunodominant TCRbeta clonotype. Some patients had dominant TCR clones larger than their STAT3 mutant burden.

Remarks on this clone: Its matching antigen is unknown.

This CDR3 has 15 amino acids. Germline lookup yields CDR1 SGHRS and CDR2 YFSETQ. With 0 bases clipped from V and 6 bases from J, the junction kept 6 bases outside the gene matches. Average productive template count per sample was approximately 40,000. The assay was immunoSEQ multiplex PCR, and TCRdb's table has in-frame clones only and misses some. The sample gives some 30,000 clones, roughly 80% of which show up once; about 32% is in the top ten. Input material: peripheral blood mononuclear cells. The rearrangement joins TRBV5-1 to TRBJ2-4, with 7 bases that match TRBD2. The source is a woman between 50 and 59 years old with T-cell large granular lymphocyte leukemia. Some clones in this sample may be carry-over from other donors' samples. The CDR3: CASSLGGGPGNIQYF. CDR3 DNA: TGCGCCAGCAGCTTGGGGGGAGGGCCGGGAAACATTCAGTACTTC.